This T cell receptor beta chain appears in the sequencing data of a study of blood T cell repertoires in COVID-19. Study background: T cells, B-cell-depleted T cells, or PBMCs provided the cDNA or gDNA that served as material.

Germline lookup yields CDR1 MNHEY and CDR2 SVGAGI. The junction had 5 bases not matched to a gene; V was cut back by 7 bases and J by 3 bases. CDR3 length: 14 residues. Measured with immunoSEQ multiplex PCR; TCRdb has only the in-frame clones, and not every one. The sample records approximately 350,000 clones, more than 70% being singletons. V usage is TRBV6-5 and J usage is TRBJ2-7, with TRBD1 matching 11 bases. The receptor's source is a woman in her sixties or seventies with COVID-19, enrolled during active disease. The sample taken for sequencing was peripheral blood. Written as DNA, the CDR3 is TGTGCCAGCAAGAGGGACAGGGGGGACTACGAGCAGTACTTC. Residues: CASKRDRGDYEQYF.